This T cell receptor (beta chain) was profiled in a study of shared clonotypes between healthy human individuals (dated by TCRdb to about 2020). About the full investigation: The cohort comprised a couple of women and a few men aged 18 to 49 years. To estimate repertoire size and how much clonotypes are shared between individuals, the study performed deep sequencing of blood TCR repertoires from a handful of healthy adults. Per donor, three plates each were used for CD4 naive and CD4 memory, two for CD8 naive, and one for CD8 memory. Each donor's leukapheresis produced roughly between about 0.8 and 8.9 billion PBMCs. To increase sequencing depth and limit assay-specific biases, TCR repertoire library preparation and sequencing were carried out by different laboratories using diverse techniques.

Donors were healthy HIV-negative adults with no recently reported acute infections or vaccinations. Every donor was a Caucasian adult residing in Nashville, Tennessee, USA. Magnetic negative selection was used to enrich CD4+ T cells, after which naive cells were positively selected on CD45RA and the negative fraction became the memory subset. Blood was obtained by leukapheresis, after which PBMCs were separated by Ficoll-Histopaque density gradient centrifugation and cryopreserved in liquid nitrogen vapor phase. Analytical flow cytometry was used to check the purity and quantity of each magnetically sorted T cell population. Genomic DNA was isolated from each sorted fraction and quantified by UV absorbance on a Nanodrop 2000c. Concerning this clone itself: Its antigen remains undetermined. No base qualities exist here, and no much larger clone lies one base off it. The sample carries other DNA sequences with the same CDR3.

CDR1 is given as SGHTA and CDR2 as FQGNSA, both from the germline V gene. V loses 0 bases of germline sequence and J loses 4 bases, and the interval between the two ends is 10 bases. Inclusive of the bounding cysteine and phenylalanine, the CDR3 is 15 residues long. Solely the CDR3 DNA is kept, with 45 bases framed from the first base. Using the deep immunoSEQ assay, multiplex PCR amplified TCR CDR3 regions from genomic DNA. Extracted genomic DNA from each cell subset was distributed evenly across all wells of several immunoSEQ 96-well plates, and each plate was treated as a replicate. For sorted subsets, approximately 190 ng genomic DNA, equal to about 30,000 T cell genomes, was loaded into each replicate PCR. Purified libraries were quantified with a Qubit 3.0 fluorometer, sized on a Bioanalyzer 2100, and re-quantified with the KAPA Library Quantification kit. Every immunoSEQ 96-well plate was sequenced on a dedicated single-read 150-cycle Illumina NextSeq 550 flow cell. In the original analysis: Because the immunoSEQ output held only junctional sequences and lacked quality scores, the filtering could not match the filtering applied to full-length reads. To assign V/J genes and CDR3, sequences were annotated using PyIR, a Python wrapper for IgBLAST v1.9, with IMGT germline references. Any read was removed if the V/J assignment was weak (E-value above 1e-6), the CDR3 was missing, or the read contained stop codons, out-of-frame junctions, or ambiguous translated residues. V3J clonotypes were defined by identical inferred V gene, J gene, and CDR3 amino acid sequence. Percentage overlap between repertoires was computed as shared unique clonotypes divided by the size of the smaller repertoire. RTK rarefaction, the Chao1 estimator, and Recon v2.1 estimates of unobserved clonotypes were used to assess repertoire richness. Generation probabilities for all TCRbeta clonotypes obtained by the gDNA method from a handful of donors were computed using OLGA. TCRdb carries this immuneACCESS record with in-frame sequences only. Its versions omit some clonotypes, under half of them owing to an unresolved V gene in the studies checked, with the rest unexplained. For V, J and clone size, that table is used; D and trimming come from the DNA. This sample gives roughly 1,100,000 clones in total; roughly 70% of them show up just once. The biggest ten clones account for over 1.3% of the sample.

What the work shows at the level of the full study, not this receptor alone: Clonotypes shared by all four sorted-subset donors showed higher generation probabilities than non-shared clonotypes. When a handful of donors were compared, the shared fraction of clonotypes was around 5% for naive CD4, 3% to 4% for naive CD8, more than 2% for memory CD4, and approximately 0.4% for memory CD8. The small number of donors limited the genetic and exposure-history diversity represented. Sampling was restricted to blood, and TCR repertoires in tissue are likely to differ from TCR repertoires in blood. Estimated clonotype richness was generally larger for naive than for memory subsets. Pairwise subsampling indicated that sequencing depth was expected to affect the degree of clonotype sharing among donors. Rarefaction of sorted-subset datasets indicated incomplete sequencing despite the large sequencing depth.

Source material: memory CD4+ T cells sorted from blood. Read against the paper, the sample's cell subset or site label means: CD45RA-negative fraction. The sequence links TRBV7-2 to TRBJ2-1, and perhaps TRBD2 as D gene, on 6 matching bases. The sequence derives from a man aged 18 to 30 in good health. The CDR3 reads CASSLARDFYNEQFF. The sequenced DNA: TGTGCCAGCAGCTTAGCCAGGGACTTTTACAATGAGCAGTTCTTC.